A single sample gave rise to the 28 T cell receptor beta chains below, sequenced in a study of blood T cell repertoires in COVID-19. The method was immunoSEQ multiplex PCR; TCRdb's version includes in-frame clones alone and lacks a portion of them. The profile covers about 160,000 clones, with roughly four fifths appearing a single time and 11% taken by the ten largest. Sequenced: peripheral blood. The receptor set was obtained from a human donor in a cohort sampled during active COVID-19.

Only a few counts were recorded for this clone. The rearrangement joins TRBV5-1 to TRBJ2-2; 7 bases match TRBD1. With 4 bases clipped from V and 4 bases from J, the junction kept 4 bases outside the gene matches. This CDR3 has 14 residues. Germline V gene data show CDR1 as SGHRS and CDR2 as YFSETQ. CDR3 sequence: CASSLTGPTGELFF. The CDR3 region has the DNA TGCGCCAGCAGCCTGACAGGGCCCACCGGGGAGCTGTTTTTT. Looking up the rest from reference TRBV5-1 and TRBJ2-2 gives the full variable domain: KAGVTQTPRYLIKTRGQQVTLSCSPISGHRSVSWYQQTPGQGLQFLFEYFSETQRNKGNFPGRFSGRQFSNSRSEMNVSTLELGDSALYLCASSLTGPTGELFFGEGSRLTVL.

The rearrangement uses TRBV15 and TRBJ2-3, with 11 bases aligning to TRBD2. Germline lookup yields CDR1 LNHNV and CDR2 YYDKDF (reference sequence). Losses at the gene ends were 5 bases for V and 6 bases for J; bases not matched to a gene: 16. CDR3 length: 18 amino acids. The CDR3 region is CATSPTSGGKQVWDTQYF. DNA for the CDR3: TGTGCCACCAGCCCCACTAGCGGGGGTAAGCAGGTGTGGGATACGCAGTATTTT.

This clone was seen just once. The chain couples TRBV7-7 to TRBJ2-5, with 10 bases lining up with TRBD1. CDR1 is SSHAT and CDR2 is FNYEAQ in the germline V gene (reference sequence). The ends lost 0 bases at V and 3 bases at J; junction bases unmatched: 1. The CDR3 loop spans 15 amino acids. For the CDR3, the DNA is TGTGCCAGCAGCTTAGCAGGGACAGGGGAAGAGACCCAGTACTTC. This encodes CASSLAGTGEETQYF. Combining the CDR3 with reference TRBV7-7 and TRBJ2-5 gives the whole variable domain GAGVSQSPRYKVTKRGQDVTLRCDPISSHATLYWYQQALGQGPEFLTYFNYEAQPDKSGLPSDRFSAERPEGSISTLTIQRTEQRDSAMYRCASSLAGTGEETQYFGPGTRLLVL.

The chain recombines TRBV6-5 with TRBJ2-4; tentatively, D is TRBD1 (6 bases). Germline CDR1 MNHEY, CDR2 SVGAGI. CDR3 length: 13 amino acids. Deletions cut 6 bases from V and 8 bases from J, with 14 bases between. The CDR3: CASRIDRPDIQYF. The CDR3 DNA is TGTGCCAGCAGAATAGACAGGCCAGACATTCAGTACTTC.

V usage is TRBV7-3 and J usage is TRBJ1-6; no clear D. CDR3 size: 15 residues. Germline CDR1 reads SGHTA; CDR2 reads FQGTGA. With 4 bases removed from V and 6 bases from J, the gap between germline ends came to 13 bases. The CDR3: CASSSPGASNSPLHF. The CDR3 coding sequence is TGTGCCAGCAGCTCCCCCGGAGCGTCTAATTCACCCCTCCACTTT.

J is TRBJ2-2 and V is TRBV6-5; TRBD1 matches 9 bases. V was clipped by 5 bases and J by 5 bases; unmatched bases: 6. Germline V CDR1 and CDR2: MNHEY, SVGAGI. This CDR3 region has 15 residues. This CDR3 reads CASSLTGGWTGELFF. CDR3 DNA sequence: TGTGCCAGCAGTCTTACAGGGGGCTGGACCGGGGAGCTGTTTTTT.

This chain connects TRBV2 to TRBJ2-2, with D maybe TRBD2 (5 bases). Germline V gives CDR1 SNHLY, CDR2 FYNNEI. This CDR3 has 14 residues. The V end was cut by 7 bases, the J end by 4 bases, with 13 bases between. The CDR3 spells CASIIRAGTGELFF. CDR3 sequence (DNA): TGTGCCAGCATTATAAGGGCGGGCACCGGGGAGCTGTTTTTT. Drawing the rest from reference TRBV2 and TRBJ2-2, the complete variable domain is EPEVTQTPSHQVTQMGQEVILRCVPISNHLYFYWYRQILGQKVEFLVSFYNNEISEKSEIFDDQFSVERPDGSNFTLKIRSTKLEDSAMYFCASIIRAGTGELFFGEGSRLTVL.

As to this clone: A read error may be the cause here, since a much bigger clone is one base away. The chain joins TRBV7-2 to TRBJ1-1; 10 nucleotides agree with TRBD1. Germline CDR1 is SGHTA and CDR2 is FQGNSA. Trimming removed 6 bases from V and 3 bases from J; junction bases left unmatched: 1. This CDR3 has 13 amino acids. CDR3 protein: CASRDRGHTEAFF. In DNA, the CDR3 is TGTGCCAGCAGAGACAGGGGGCACACTGAAGCTTTCTTT. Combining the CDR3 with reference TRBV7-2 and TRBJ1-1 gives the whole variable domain GAGVSQSPSNKVTEKGKDVELRCDPISGHTALYWYRQSLGQGLEFLIYFQGNSAPDKSGLPSDRFSAERTGGSVSTLTIQRTQQEDSAVYLCASRDRGHTEAFFGQGTRLTVV.

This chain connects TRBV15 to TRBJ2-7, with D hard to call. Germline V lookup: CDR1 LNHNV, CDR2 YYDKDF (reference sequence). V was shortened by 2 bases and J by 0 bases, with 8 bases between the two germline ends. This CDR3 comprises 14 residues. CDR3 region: CATSRLASSYEQYF. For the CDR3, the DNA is TGTGCCACCAGCAGACTGGCCAGCTCCTACGAGCAGTACTTC.

The CDR3 DNA follows: TGTGCCAGCAGTGTTAGCGGGGGGGTGAATGAGCAGTTCTTC. Its protein product is CASSVSGGVNEQFF. The chain combines TRBV27 with TRBJ2-1, with 11 bases aligning to TRBD2. Germline V CDR1 and CDR2: MNHEY, SMNVEV (reference sequence). Losses at the gene ends were 5 bases for V and 7 bases for J; bases not matched to a gene: 4. The CDR3 has 14 residues.

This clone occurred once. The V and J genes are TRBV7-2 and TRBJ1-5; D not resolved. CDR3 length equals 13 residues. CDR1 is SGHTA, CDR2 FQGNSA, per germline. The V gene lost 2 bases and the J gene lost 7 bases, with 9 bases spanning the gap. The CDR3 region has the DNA TGTGCCAGCAGCTTATCCCCAGTACAGCCCCAGCATTTT. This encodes CASSLSPVQPQHF.

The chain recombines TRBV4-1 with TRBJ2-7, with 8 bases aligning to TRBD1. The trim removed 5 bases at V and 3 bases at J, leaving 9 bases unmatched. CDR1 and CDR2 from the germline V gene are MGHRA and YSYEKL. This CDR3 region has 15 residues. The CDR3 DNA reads TGCGCCAGCAGCTTTACCTCAGGGGGCAGCTACGAGCAGTACTTC. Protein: CASSFTSGGSYEQYF.

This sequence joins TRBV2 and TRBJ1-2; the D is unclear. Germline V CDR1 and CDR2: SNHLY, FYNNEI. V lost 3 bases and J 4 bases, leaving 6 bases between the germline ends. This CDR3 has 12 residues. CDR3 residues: CASSENSYGYTF. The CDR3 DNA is TGTGCCAGCAGTGAGAACAGCTATGGCTACACCTTC.

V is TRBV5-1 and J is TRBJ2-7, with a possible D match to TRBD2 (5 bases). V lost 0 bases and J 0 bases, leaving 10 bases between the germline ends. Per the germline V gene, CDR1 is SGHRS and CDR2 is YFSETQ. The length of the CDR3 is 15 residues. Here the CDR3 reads CASSLGVSGSYEQYF. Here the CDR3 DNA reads TGCGCCAGCAGCTTGGGAGTGAGCGGCTCCTACGAGCAGTACTTC. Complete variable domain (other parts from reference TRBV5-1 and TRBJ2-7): KAGVTQTPRYLIKTRGQQVTLSCSPISGHRSVSWYQQTPGQGLQFLFEYFSETQRNKGNFPGRFSGRQFSNSRSEMNVSTLELGDSALYLCASSLGVSGSYEQYFGPGTRLTVT.

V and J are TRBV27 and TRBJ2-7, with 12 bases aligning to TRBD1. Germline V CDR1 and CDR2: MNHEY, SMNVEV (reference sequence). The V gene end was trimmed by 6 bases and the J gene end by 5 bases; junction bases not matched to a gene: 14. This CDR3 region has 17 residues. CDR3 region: CASSRLPGQGAPHEQYF. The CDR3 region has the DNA TGTGCCAGCAGCAGACTTCCGGGACAGGGGGCGCCCCACGAGCAGTACTTC.

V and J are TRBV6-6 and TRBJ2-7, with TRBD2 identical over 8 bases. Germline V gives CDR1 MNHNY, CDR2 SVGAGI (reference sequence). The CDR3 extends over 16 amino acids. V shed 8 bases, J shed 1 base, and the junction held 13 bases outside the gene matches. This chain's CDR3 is CASGPAREGGSYEQYF. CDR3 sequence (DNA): TGTGCCAGCGGCCCCGCCCGGGAGGGCGGGTCCTACGAGCAGTACTTC.

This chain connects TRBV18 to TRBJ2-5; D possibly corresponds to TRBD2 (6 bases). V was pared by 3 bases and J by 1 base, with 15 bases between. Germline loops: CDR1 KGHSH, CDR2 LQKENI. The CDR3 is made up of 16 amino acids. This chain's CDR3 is CASSPYTREVQETQYF. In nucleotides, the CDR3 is TGTGCCAGCTCACCCTATACCAGGGAGGTCCAAGAGACCCAGTACTTC.

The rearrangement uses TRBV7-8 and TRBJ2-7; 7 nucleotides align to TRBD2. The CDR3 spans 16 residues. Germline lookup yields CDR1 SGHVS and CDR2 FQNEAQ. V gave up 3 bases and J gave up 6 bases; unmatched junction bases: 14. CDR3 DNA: TGTGCCAGCAGCTTCGGTGATGGCGGGAGTTCGCTCGAGCAGTACTTC. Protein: CASSFGDGGSSLEQYF.

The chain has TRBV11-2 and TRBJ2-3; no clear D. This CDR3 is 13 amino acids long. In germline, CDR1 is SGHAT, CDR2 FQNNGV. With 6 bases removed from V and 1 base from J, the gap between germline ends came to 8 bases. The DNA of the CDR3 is TGTGCCAGCAGAAAAGAGGGCACAGATACGCAGTATTTT. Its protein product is CASRKEGTDTQYF.

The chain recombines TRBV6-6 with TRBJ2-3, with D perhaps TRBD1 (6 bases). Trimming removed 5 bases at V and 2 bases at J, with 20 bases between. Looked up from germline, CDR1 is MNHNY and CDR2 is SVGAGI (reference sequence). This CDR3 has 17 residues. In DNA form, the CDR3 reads TGTGCCAGCAGTCAAACTTCCCGGACAGCATACACAGATACGCAGTATTTT. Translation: CASSQTSRTAYTDTQYF.

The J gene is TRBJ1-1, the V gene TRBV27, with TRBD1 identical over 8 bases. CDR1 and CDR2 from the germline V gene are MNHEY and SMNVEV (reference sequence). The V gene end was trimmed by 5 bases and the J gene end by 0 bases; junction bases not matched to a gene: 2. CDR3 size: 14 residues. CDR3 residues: CASSGQGLNTEAFF. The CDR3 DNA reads TGTGCCAGCAGTGGACAGGGTCTGAACACTGAAGCTTTCTTT.

The CDR3 region is CASSGENRDRASGANVLTF. Written as DNA, the CDR3 is TGTGCCAGCAGCGGCGAAAACCGGGACAGGGCGTCCGGGGCCAACGTCCTGACTTTC. V gene TRBV5-4 combines with J gene TRBJ2-6; 9 bases fit TRBD1. This CDR3 is 19 amino acids long. V lost 4 bases, J lost 4 bases, and 15 bases stayed unmatched. Germline V CDR1 and CDR2: SGHNT, YYREEE (reference sequence).

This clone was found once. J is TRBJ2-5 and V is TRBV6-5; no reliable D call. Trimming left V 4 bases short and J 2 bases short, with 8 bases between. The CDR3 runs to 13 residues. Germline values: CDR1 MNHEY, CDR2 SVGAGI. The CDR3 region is CASSSQDQETQYF. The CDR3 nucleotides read TGTGCCAGCAGTTCCCAGGATCAAGAGACCCAGTACTTC.

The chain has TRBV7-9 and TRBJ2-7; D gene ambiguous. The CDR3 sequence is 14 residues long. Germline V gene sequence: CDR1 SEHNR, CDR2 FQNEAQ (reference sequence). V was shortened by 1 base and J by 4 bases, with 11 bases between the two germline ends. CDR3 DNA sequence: TGTGCCAGCAGCTTAGATGGCAGGCCTTACGAGCAGTACTTC. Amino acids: CASSLDGRPYEQYF.

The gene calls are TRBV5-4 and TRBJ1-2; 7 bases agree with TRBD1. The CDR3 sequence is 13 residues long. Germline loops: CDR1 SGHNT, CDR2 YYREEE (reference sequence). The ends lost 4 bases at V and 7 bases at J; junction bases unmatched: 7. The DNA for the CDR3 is TGTGCCAGCAGCCTTGGTAGGGGGCTTGGCTACACCTTC. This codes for CASSLGRGLGYTF.

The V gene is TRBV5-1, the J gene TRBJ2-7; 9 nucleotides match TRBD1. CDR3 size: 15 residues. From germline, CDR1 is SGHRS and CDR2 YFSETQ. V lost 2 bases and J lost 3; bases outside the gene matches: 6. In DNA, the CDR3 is TGCGCCAGCAGCTTAGGGACAGGGAACTTCTACGAGCAGTACTTC. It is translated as CASSLGTGNFYEQYF.

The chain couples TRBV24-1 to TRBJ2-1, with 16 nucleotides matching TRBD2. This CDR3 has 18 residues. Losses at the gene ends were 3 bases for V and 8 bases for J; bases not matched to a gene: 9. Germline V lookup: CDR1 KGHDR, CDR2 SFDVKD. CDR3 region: CATSDGTSGRAGLHEQFF. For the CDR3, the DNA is TGTGCCACCAGTGATGGGACTAGCGGGAGGGCCGGGTTGCATGAGCAGTTCTTC.

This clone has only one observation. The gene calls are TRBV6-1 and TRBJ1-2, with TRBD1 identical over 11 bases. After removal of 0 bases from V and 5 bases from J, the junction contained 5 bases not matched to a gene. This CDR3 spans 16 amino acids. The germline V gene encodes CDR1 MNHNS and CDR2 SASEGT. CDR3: CASSEAPGQGAYGYTF. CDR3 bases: TGTGCCAGCAGTGAAGCCCCCGGACAGGGGGCTTATGGCTACACCTTC.